This T cell receptor beta chain was captured in a study of blood T cells in healthy people across ages. Germline lookup yields CDR1 LGHNA and CDR2 YNFKEQ. The V segment lost 0 bases and the J segment 2 bases; nucleotides outside the gene matches: 13. This CDR3 is 20 amino acids long. Combining a sample-barcoded 5' primer with a J-beta primer mix, a second PCR ran for roughly 7 to 12 cycles. Each cDNA molecule, via a template-switch adaptor with 12 random nucleotides, was tagged. TCRdb re-called the 5' RACE reads with MiXCR, one entry per CDR3 protein. The profile shows 650,000 to 700,000 distinct CDR3 sequences, around 52% of them singletons.

The receptor was derived from a woman of 80 years or more in good health. Sequenced input: blood. This rearrangement joins TRBV4-2 to TRBJ2-5, with 12 positions matching TRBD2. DNA for the CDR3: TGTGCCAGCAGCCAAGAATGGGCTAGCGGGGGGGCCGTACGGCAAGAGACCCAGTACTTC. Protein sequence: CASSQEWASGGAVRQETQYF.